This record covers a single T cell receptor beta chain. This sample was included in a study of T cell responses to AZD1222 COVID-19 vaccine. Measured with immunoSEQ multiplex PCR; TCRdb has only the in-frame clones, and not every one. Of 50,000 to 70,000 clones listed, about 86% are singletons. This CDR3 spans 15 amino acids. CDR1 and CDR2 from the germline V gene are MNHEY and SVGAGI. Trimming removed 6 bases at V and 5 bases at J, with 19 bases between. The chain is built from TRBV6-5 and TRBJ2-5, with D perhaps matching TRBD2 (5 bases). The sequencing here drew on peripheral blood, taken 28 days after the second AZD1222 dose. This receptor was obtained from an adult who received the AZD1222 COVID-19 vaccine. This CDR3 is CASRPVEKRWETQYF. CDR3 sequence (DNA): TGTGCCAGCAGGCCTGTTGAGAAGCGGTGGGAGACCCAGTACTTC.